Below, 23 T cell receptor beta chains from the same sample are listed, as sequenced in a study of T cell changes during pregnancy in multiple sclerosis. Sequencing used immunoSEQ multiplex PCR; TCRdb keeps in-frame clones, though not all of them. The sample shows 100,000 or so clones, 94% of them seen only once. Sample: peripheral blood, taken before pregnancy. The receptor set was obtained from a female donor with multiple sclerosis, enrolled in a pregnancy study.

This chain links TRBV30 with TRBJ2-5, with D perhaps matching TRBD1 (6 bases). V was pared by 0 bases and J by 6 bases, with 20 bases between. The CDR3 consists of 16 residues. Looked up from germline, CDR1 is GTSNPN and CDR2 is SVGIG (reference sequence). CDR3 bases: TGTGCCTGGAGTGTAACGGTGTCGGCCAGGGGAAAGACCCAGTACTTC. Translated, it gives CAWSVTVSARGKTQYF. The full variable domain, completed using reference TRBV30 and TRBJ2-5, is SQTIHQWPATLVQPVGSPLSLECTVEGTSNPNLYWYRQAAGRGLQLLFYSVGIGQISSEVPQNLSASRPQDRQFILSSKKLLLSDSGFYLCAWSVTVSARGKTQYFGPGTRLLVL.

For this clone: This sample also contains other DNA sequences that code for the same CDR3. The V call is TRBV6-5, the J call TRBJ1-1; TRBD1 might be the D (6 bases). The ends were cut back, 0 bases at V and 4 bases at J, with 6 bases in the middle. CDR3 length: 13 residues. CDR1 and CDR2 from the germline V gene are MNHEY and SVGAGI. The CDR3 nucleotides are TGTGCCAGCAGTTACTCGACAGGCACTGAAGCTTTCTTT. This encodes CASSYSTGTEAFF.

V gene TRBV5-4 combines with J gene TRBJ1-1; TRBD1 is a possible D gene (6 bases). Germline V gene sequence: CDR1 SGHNT, CDR2 YYREEE (reference sequence). The V gene lost 4 bases and the J gene lost 5 bases, with 18 bases spanning the gap. CDR3 length: 15 amino acids. CDR3 loop: CASSQGLGQGTEAFF. DNA of the CDR3: TGTGCCAGCAGCCAGGGTCTCGGTCAGGGGACTGAAGCTTTCTTT.

V usage is TRBV6-5 and J usage is TRBJ1-1; TRBD1 matches at 7 bases. The CDR3 extends over 16 amino acids. Unmatched junction bases numbered 5, after V lost 0 bases and J lost 1 base. CDR1 is MNHEY and CDR2 is SVGAGI in the germline V gene. The CDR3 sequence is CASSYSGGAGNTEAFF. CDR3 in DNA: TGTGCCAGCAGTTACTCAGGGGGCGCGGGGAACACTGAAGCTTTCTTT.

The V gene is TRBV5-1, the J gene TRBJ2-1, with 7 bases that match TRBD1. The CDR3 length is 16 residues. Trimming took 4 bases from V and 4 from J; bases not matched to a gene: 11. Looked up from germline, CDR1 is SGHRS and CDR2 is YFSETQ. In DNA, the CDR3 is TGCGCCAGCAGCGCGTCCGACAGGGCGCGGTACAATGAGCAGTTCTTC. Encoded protein: CASSASDRARYNEQFF.

The chain joins TRBV29-1 to TRBJ2-6; the D is unclear. CDR3 length equals 14 residues. Per germline, CDR1 SQVTM and CDR2 ANQGSEA. Trimming stripped 0 bases from V and 3 bases from J, with 6 bases between. As DNA, the CDR3 is TGCAGCGTTGAAGATCGGTATGGGGCCAACGTCCTGACTTTC. It translates to CSVEDRYGANVLTF.

The V and J genes are TRBV21-1 and TRBJ2-3; the D segment call TRBD1 is taken from the table without a DNA check. TRBV21-1 is designated a pseudogene. The CDR3 consists of 16 residues. CDR3 DNA: TGTGCCAGCAGCAAAGCTAGGGGGCTGGCGACAGATACGCAGTATTTT. Translated: CASSKARGLATDTQYF.

The chain couples TRBV30 to TRBJ2-5, with a possible D match to TRBD1 (5 bases). Deletions cut 0 bases from V and 5 bases from J, with 10 bases between. This CDR3 has 13 residues. The germline gives CDR1 GTSNPN, CDR2 SVGIG (reference sequence). The CDR3 nucleotides read TGTGCCTGGAGTGTAGGGGATACGGAGACCCAGTACTTC. It codes for CAWSVGDTETQYF.

V is TRBV5-1 and J is TRBJ2-7, with D perhaps TRBD1 (5 bases). Per germline, CDR1 SGHRS and CDR2 YFSETQ. The CDR3 is 13 amino acids. V was shortened by 4 bases and J by 1 base, with 9 bases between the two germline ends. CDR3 region: CASSLGHSYEQYF. The CDR3 DNA reads as TGCGCCAGCAGCCTCGGACATTCCTACGAGCAGTACTTC.

V and J are TRBV5-1 and TRBJ2-2, with D perhaps matching TRBD2 (6 bases). There are 14 residues in the CDR3. Germline-derived CDR1 and CDR2 are SGHRS and YFSETQ. V dropped 3 bases and J dropped 3 bases, with 9 bases sitting between them. The CDR3 is CASSWDFYTGELFF. The CDR3 DNA follows: TGCGCCAGCAGCTGGGACTTCTACACCGGGGAGCTGTTTTTT.

The chain couples TRBV6-4 to TRBJ2-3; D not certain. Germline CDR1 is MRHNA and CDR2 is SNTAGT. V was trimmed by 2 bases and J by 4 bases, leaving 10 bases between them. This CDR3 is 14 amino acids long. The CDR3 coding sequence is TGTGCCAGCAGTGACAACGCGGAAGCAGATACGCAGTATTTT. It encodes CASSDNAEADTQYF.

The rearrangement links TRBV5-1 to TRBJ2-2, with 7 bases aligning to TRBD1. Germline lookup yields CDR1 SGHRS and CDR2 YFSETQ. Losses at the gene ends were 9 bases for V and 0 bases for J; bases not matched to a gene: 2. This CDR3 comprises 13 residues. This CDR3 is CATGTANTGELFF. The CDR3 bases are TGCGCCACCGGGACAGCGAACACCGGGGAGCTGTTTTTT.

V is TRBV15 and J is TRBJ1-2, with D possibly being TRBD1 (6 bases). Germline V lookup: CDR1 LNHNV, CDR2 YYDKDF (reference sequence). The ends were cut back, 4 bases at V and 8 bases at J, with 17 bases in the middle. CDR3 length: 14 amino acids. CDR3 coding DNA: TGTGCCACCAGCAAAGAGGGGGGGTCGATGGGCTACACCTTC. This sequence encodes CATSKEGGSMGYTF.

The V call is TRBV6-5, the J call TRBJ2-5; D is possibly TRBD2 (6 bases). The CDR3 covers 15 residues. The V gene lost 0 bases and the J gene lost 4 bases, with 12 bases spanning the gap. Germline V CDR1 and CDR2: MNHEY, SVGAGI. The CDR3 sequence: CASSYSSGVGETQYF. The CDR3 DNA sequence: TGTGCCAGCAGTTACTCCTCGGGGGTAGGAGAGACCCAGTACTTC.

The V call is TRBV28, the J call TRBJ1-2; TRBD1 matches at 9 bases. CDR1 MDHEN and CDR2 SYDVKM come from the germline V gene. J gave up 4 bases and V 4 bases, and 7 bases lay outside the gene matches. The CDR3 runs 15 residues. The CDR3 is CASSYRGLGFYGYTF. The CDR3 DNA follows: TGTGCCAGCAGTTACAGGGGGCTGGGGTTCTATGGCTACACCTTC.

The CDR3 is CASSLGGVGEAFF. In DNA, the CDR3 is TGTGCCAGCAGTTTGGGCGGGGTCGGTGAAGCTTTCTTT. The chain couples TRBV27 to TRBJ1-1; D call uncertain. V was shortened by 3 bases and J by 7 bases, with 12 bases between the two germline ends. The germline CDR1 and CDR2 sequences are MNHEY and SMNVEV (reference sequence). This CDR3 spans 13 amino acids.

This chain joins TRBV28 and TRBJ2-7; no firm D call. Germline V CDR1 and CDR2: MDHEN, SYDVKM. The CDR3 contains 15 residues. Trimming stripped 5 bases from V and 4 bases from J, with 18 bases between. The CDR3 here is CASSPVPGDTYEQYF. The CDR3 DNA reads TGTGCCAGCAGTCCCGTTCCCGGCGACACTTACGAGCAGTACTTC. Looking up the rest from reference TRBV28 and TRBJ2-7 gives the full variable domain: DVKVTQSSRYLVKRTGEKVFLECVQDMDHENMFWYRQDPGLGLRLIYFSYDVKMKEKGDIPEGYSVSREKKERFSLILESASTNQTSMYLCASSPVPGDTYEQYFGPGTRLTVT.

The chain uses TRBV27 and TRBJ1-2; D remains ambiguous. CDR1 is MNHEY and CDR2 is SMNVEV in the germline V gene (reference sequence). The CDR3 has 13 residues. The V gene lost 3 bases and the J gene lost 2 bases, with 7 bases spanning the gap. The CDR3 sequence is CASSFGGNYGYTF. CDR3 sequence (DNA): TGTGCCAGCAGTTTCGGAGGGAACTATGGCTACACCTTC.

The chain carries TRBV30 and TRBJ2-7; 10 nucleotides line up with TRBD1. V lost 0 bases to trimming and J lost 2 bases; unmatched junction nucleotides: 10. This CDR3 region has 17 residues. CDR1 and CDR2 (germline): GTSNPN, SVGIG (reference sequence). CDR3 sequence: CAWSVRVGTGETYEQYF. In DNA form, the CDR3 reads TGTGCCTGGAGTGTACGGGTAGGGACAGGGGAGACCTACGAGCAGTACTTC. Combining the CDR3 with reference TRBV30 and TRBJ2-7 gives the whole variable domain SQTIHQWPATLVQPVGSPLSLECTVEGTSNPNLYWYRQAAGRGLQLLFYSVGIGQISSEVPQNLSASRPQDRQFILSSKKLLLSDSGFYLCAWSVRVGTGETYEQYFGPGTRLTVT.

The chain combines TRBV27 with TRBJ2-7; 9 nucleotides match TRBD2. The CDR3 sequence is 14 residues long. Germline V CDR1 and CDR2: MNHEY, SMNVEV (reference sequence). The ends lost 2 bases at V and 2 bases at J; junction bases unmatched: 1. Written as DNA, the CDR3 is TGTGCCAGCAGTTTAGCGGGAGGGACCTACGAGCAGTACTTC. This gives the protein CASSLAGGTYEQYF.

The CDR3 DNA sequence: TGTGCCAGCAGCTTGGGGACGGGGAACTATGGCTACACCTTC. Its translation: CASSLGTGNYGYTF. The rearrangement uses TRBV5-4 and TRBJ1-2; no reliable D call. V was cut by 0 bases and J by 2 bases, with 8 bases left in between. The CDR3 runs to 14 residues. Per germline, CDR1 SGHNT and CDR2 YYREEE (reference sequence).

V usage is TRBV11-2 and J usage is TRBJ1-1; 10 nucleotides line up with TRBD1. Germline V CDR1 and CDR2: SGHAT, FQNNGV. The CDR3 has 18 amino acids. V gave up 4 bases and J gave up 1 base; unmatched junction bases: 12. The DNA for the CDR3 is TGTGCCAGCAGCTCTATGTCCCGGGACAGGGGCCGGAACACTGAAGCTTTCTTT. It encodes CASSSMSRDRGRNTEAFF.

This chain joins TRBV27 and TRBJ2-1, with TRBD2 matching 8 bases. Trimming cost V 5 bases and J 5 bases; bases outside gene matches: 5. Germline V CDR1 and CDR2: MNHEY, SMNVEV (reference sequence). The CDR3 is made up of 14 amino acids. The DNA of the CDR3 is TGTGCCAGCAGTCGGCTAGCGGGCAACAATGAGCAGTTCTTC. It codes for CASSRLAGNNEQFF.